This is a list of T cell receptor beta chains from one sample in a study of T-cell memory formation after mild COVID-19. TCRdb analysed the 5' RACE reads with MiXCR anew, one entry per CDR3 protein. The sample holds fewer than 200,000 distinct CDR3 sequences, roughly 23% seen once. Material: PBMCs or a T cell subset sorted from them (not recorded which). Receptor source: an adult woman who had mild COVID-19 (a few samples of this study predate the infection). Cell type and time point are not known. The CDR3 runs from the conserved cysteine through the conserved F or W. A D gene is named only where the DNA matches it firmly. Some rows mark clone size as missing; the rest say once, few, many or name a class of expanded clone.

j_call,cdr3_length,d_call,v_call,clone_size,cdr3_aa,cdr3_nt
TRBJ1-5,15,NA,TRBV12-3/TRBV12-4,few,CASSPGLGGNQPQHF,TGTGCCAGCAGTCCTGGGCTAGGGGGCAATCAGCCCCAGCATTTT
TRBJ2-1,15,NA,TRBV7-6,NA,CASSLAGSGYNEQFF,TGTGCCAGCAGCTTAGCAGGTTCCGGTTACAATGAGCAGTTCTTC
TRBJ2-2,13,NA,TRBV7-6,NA,CASSRGFDGELFF,TGTGCCAGCAGCCGGGGGTTCGACGGGGAGCTGTTTTTT
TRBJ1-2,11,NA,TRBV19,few,CASLSGYGYTF,TGTGCCAGTCTAAGTGGATATGGCTACACCTTC
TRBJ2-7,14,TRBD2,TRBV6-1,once,CASSELAGADEQYF,TGTGCCAGCAGTGAACTAGCGGGGGCTGACGAGCAGTACTTC
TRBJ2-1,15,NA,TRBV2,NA,CASSEFLVGMDEQFF,TGTGCCAGCAGTGAGTTTTTGGTAGGGATGGATGAGCAGTTCTTC
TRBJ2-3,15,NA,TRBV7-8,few,CASSLGDAGADTQYF,TGTGCCAGCAGCTTAGGAGACGCGGGGGCGGATACGCAGTATTTT
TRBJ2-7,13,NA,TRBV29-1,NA,CSVELINSYEQYF,TGCAGCGTTGAACTCATTAACTCCTACGAGCAGTACTTC
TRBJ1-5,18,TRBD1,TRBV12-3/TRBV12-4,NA,CASSLAFRQGRSNQPQHF,TGTGCCAGCAGTTTAGCGTTTAGACAGGGTCGGAGCAATCAGCCCCAGCATTTT
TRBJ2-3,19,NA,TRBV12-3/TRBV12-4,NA,CASSSPVVGSGSSTDTQYF,TGTGCCAGCAGTTCCCCTGTTGTAGGATCTGGATCCAGCACAGATACGCAGTATTTT
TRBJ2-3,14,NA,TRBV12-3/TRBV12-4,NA,CASSLSSGTDTQYF,TGTGCCAGCAGTTTGTCTAGCGGCACAGATACGCAGTATTTT
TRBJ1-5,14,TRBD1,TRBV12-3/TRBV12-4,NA,CASSLDRDGKTQHF,TGTGCCAGCAGCCTCGACAGGGATGGTAAAACCCAGCATTTT
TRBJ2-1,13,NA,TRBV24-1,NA,CATSDLAGYEQFF,TGTGCCACCAGTGATTTGGCAGGATATGAGCAGTTCTTC
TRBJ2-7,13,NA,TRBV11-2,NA,CASSFGGYYEQYF,TGTGCCAGCAGCTTCGGGGGCTATTACGAGCAGTACTTC
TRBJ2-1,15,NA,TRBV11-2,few,CASNHRRGPHNEQFF,TGTGCCAGCAACCACAGGAGGGGGCCCCACAATGAGCAGTTCTTC
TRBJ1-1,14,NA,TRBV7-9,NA,CASTPSPGGPEAFF,TGTGCCAGCACCCCCAGCCCCGGGGGCCCTGAAGCTTTCTTT
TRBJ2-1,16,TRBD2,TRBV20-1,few,CSARDRLAGVYNEQFF,TGCAGTGCTAGAGATCGCCTAGCGGGAGTCTACAATGAGCAGTTCTTC
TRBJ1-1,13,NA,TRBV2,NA,CASSGSQGTEAFF,TGTGCCAGCAGTGGATCTCAGGGGACTGAAGCTTTCTTT
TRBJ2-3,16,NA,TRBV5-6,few,CASSVGWTTSTDTQYF,TGTGCCAGCAGCGTAGGCTGGACGACGAGCACAGATACGCAGTATTTT
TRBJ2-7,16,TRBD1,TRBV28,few,CASSLSSTGGSYEQYF,TGTGCCAGCAGTTTATCCTCGACAGGGGGCTCCTACGAGCAGTACTTC
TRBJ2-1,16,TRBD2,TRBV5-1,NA,CASSSRGTSGDNEQFF,TGCGCCAGCAGCTCGCGAGGAACTAGCGGGGACAATGAGCAGTTCTTC
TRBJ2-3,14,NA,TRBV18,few,CASSQPLQKDTQYF,TGTGCCAGCTCCCAGCCACTCCAGAAAGATACGCAGTATTTT
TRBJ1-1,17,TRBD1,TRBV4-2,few,CASSQEEAYRGNTEAFF,TGTGCCAGCAGCCAAGAGGAGGCATACAGGGGGAACACTGAAGCTTTCTTT
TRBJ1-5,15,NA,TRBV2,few,CASSDRSYSNQPQHF,TGTGCCAGCAGCGACAGGAGTTATAGCAATCAGCCCCAGCATTTT
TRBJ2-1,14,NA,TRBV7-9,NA,CASSPSLSPDEQFF,TGTGCCAGCAGCCCCTCCTTATCCCCTGATGAGCAGTTCTTC
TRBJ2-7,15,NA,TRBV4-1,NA,CASSQSRGARDEQYF,TGCGCCAGCAGCCAATCGAGGGGGGCTCGGGACGAGCAGTACTTC
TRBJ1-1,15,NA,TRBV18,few,CASSPPEPGVTEAFF,TGTGCCAGCTCACCGCCCGAACCGGGGGTCACTGAAGCTTTCTTT
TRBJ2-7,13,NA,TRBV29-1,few,CSVNPRGVDEQYF,TGCAGCGTAAACCCCAGGGGGGTGGACGAGCAGTACTTC
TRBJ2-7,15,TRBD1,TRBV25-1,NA,CASSEEDRVTYEQYF,TGTGCCAGCAGTGAAGAGGACAGGGTAACCTACGAGCAGTACTTC
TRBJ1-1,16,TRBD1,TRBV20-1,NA,CSARWRRGQVNTEAFF,TGCAGTGCTAGATGGCGGAGGGGGCAGGTGAACACTGAAGCTTTCTTT
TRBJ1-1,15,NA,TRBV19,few,CASSTPTGQNTEAFF,TGTGCCAGTAGTACCCCGACGGGACAAAACACTGAAGCTTTCTTT
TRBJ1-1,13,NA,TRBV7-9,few,CASSPTWDTEAFF,TGTGCCAGCAGCCCGACTTGGGACACTGAAGCTTTCTTT
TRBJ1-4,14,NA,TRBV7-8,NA,CASSLEGKGEKLFF,TGTGCCAGCAGCTTAGAGGGGAAAGGCGAAAAACTGTTTTTT
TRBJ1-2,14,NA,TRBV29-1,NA,CSVSETAAHYGYTF,TGCAGCGTTAGTGAGACAGCGGCTCACTATGGCTACACCTTC
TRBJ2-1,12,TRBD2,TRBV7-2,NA,CAISSGYNEQFF,TGTGCCATCTCTAGCGGGTACAATGAGCAGTTCTTC
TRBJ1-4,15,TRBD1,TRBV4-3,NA,CASSQGTGRGEKLFF,TGCGCCAGCAGCCAAGGGACAGGGCGGGGGGAAAAACTGTTTTTT
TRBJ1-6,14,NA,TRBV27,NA,CASSLPEEDSPLHF,TGTGCCAGCAGTTTACCGGAAGAGGATTCACCCCTCCACTTT
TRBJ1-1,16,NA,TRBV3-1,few,CASSQPPGKGGTEAFF,TGTGCCAGCAGCCAACCCCCCGGGAAGGGAGGAACTGAAGCTTTCTTT
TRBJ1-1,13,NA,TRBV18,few,CASSPAPGAEAFF,TGTGCCAGCTCACCGGCTCCGGGAGCTGAAGCTTTCTTT
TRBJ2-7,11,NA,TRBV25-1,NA,CASTPGYEQYF,TGTGCCAGCACTCCAGGTTACGAGCAGTACTTC
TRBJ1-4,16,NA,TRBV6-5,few,CASSYSTPTVHEKLFF,TGTGCCAGCAGTTACTCGACCCCCACAGTTCATGAAAAACTGTTTTTT
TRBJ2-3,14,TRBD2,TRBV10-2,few,CASSQRESTDTQYF,TGCGCCAGCAGTCAGCGGGAGTCCACAGATACGCAGTATTTT
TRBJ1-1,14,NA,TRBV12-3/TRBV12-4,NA,CASSFGYMGTEAFF,TGTGCCAGCAGCTTCGGTTACATGGGGACTGAAGCTTTCTTT
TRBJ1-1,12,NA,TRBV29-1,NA,CSVDGGLPEAFF,TGCAGCGTTGATGGCGGGCTGCCTGAAGCTTTCTTT
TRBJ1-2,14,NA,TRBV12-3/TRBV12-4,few,CASTLSGGYDGYTF,TGTGCCAGCACCCTTTCCGGTGGTTACGATGGCTACACCTTC
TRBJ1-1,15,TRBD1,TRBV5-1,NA,CASQGSGTGGTEAFF,TGCGCCAGCCAGGGGTCCGGGACAGGTGGCACTGAAGCTTTCTTT
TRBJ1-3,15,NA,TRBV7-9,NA,CASSSPPTSGNTIYF,TGTGCCAGCAGCTCCCCTCCGACCTCTGGAAACACCATATATTTT
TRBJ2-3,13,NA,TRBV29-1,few,CSVGRGRVDTQYF,TGCAGCGTTGGGAGGGGGCGTGTGGATACGCAGTATTTT
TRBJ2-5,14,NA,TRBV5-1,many,CASSTPGHPPTQYF,TGCGCCAGCAGCACTCCGGGACACCCACCGACCCAGTACTTC
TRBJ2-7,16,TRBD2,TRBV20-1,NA,CSARGLAALGGYEQYF,TGCAGTGCTAGGGGACTAGCGGCCCTAGGGGGCTACGAGCAGTACTTC
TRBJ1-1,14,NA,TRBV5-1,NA,CASSLWTANTEAFF,TGCGCCAGCAGCTTGTGGACAGCGAACACTGAAGCTTTCTTT
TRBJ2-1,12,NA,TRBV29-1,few,CSAWDSPGEQFF,TGCAGCGCTTGGGATTCGCCGGGTGAGCAGTTCTTC
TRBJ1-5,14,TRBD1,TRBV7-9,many,CASTPGTGNQPQHF,TGTGCCAGCACCCCAGGGACAGGCAATCAGCCCCAGCATTTT
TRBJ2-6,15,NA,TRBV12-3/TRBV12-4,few,CASSGRFSGANVLTF,TGTGCCAGCAGCGGACGGTTCTCTGGGGCCAACGTCCTGACTTTC
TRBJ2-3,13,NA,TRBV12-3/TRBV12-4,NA,CASSLYRTDTQYF,TGTGCCAGCAGTTTATACCGCACAGATACGCAGTATTTT
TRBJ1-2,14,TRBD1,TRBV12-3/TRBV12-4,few,CASSPGTGALGYTF,TGTGCCAGCAGTCCCGGGACAGGGGCACTTGGCTACACCTTC
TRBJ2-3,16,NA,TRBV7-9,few,CASSFFMAGATDTQYF,TGTGCCAGCAGCTTTTTCATGGCGGGGGCCACAGATACGCAGTATTTT